The 15 T cell receptor beta chains listed next were all sequenced from one sample in a study of T cell responses to AZD1222 COVID-19 vaccine. Some clones are missing from TCRdb's copy, which holds only in-frame ones; the method was immunoSEQ multiplex PCR. The top ten hold 20% of the sample, which has tens of thousands of clones, approximately 79% seen once. The source material was peripheral blood, sampled on day 0 of MenACWY control vaccination. The source of these receptors is an adult in good health.

The chain combines TRBV7-6 with TRBJ2-5; 9 nucleotides align to TRBD1. Germline loops: CDR1 SGHVS, CDR2 FNYEAQ. There are 17 residues in the CDR3. V shed 2 bases and J 5 bases; nucleotides not matched to a gene: 12. DNA of the CDR3: TGTGCCAGCAGCTTACCTCCTTCGGGACAGGGCGGGGAGACCCAGTACTTC. Protein: CASSLPPSGQGGETQYF.

The chain has TRBV25-1 and TRBJ1-4; tentative D call: TRBD1 (5 bases). V lost 3 bases to trimming and J lost 2 bases, with 10 bases between them. Germline assignment: CDR1 MGHDK and CDR2 SYGVNS. The CDR3 runs 15 residues. CDR3 protein: CASSDPGRTNEKLFF. CDR3 in DNA: TGTGCCAGCAGTGACCCAGGGCGGACTAATGAAAAACTGTTTTTT.

This clone was observed a handful of times. The chain is built from TRBV14 and TRBJ2-7; maybe TRBD1 (6 bases). This CDR3 contains 17 residues. Germline lookup yields CDR1 SGHDN and CDR2 FVKESK. V shed 2 bases and J shed 2 bases, with 19 bases lying between them. Here the CDR3 reads CASSQTKRTAETYEQYF. DNA of the CDR3: TGTGCCAGCAGCCAAACAAAGAGGACAGCGGAAACCTACGAGCAGTACTTC.

This clone was seen just once. V is TRBV2 and J is TRBJ2-1; TRBD2 matches at 14 bases. J was trimmed by 7 bases and V by 7 bases; bases with no gene match: 12. The germline gives CDR1 SNHLY, CDR2 FYNNEI. This CDR3 region has 17 residues. CDR3 residues: CASTPTSGRGYTNEQFF. CDR3 DNA sequence: TGTGCCAGCACCCCGACTAGCGGGAGGGGTTATACGAATGAGCAGTTCTTC. Full variable domain (missing parts from reference TRBV2 and TRBJ2-1): EPEVTQTPSHQVTQMGQEVILRCVPISNHLYFYWYRQILGQKVEFLVSFYNNEISEKSEIFDDQFSVERPDGSNFTLKIRSTKLEDSAMYFCASTPTSGRGYTNEQFFGPGTRLTVL.

The chain recombines TRBV5-1 with TRBJ2-3; D unclear. Deletions cut 2 bases from V and 0 bases from J, with 10 bases between. Germline-derived CDR1 and CDR2 are SGHRS and YFSETQ. The length of the CDR3 is 15 residues. CDR3 sequence reads: CASSFTTPSTDTQYF. CDR3 coding DNA: TGCGCCAGCAGCTTTACTACCCCTAGCACAGATACGCAGTATTTT.

In this sample, this clone turned up once. This chain links TRBV19 with TRBJ2-3; D uncertain. CDR3 length: 14 amino acids. Looked up from germline, CDR1 is LNHDA and CDR2 is SQIVND (reference sequence). The chain's CDR3 is CATASIGSTDTQYF. CDR3 DNA sequence: TGTGCGACTGCATCGATAGGAAGCACAGATACGCAGTATTTT.

This chain joins TRBV12-3 or TRBV12-4 and TRBJ1-3; D ambiguous. CDR3 size: 13 residues. The V and J ends lost 3 bases and 4 bases respectively, with 7 bases between them. The DNA of the CDR3 is TGTGCCAGCAGTTTGTGGGTAGGAAACACCATATATTTT. Translated: CASSLWVGNTIYF.

The chain employs TRBV14 and TRBJ1-4, with D maybe TRBD1 (5 bases). The CDR3 totals 18 residues. Germline V CDR1 and CDR2: SGHDN, FVKESK. The V end was cut by 0 bases, the J end by 0 bases, with 14 bases between. The CDR3: CASSQDTIAGATNEKLFF. Here the CDR3 DNA reads TGTGCCAGCAGCCAAGATACGATCGCGGGGGCAACTAATGAAAAACTGTTTTTT.

V is TRBV6-5 and J is TRBJ1-5; no clear D gene. Trimming stripped 2 bases from V and 4 bases from J, with 6 bases between. This CDR3 is 13 amino acids long. Looked up from germline, CDR1 is MNHEY and CDR2 is SVGAGI. The CDR3 sequence: CASSYNKNQPQHF. The CDR3 DNA follows: TGTGCCAGCAGTTACAACAAAAATCAGCCCCAGCATTTT.

This clone has just one count. The rearrangement joins TRBV6-5 to TRBJ1-5; D perhaps matches TRBD1 (5 bases). There are 15 residues in the CDR3. V was shortened by 5 bases and J by 3 bases, with 14 bases between the two germline ends. Germline loops: CDR1 MNHEY, CDR2 SVGAGI. The chain's CDR3 is CASSQSGRINQPQHF. The CDR3 coding sequence is TGTGCCAGCAGTCAGTCAGGGCGGATCAATCAGCCCCAGCATTTT.

J is TRBJ2-7 and V is TRBV20-1; D might be TRBD2 (6 bases). The CDR3 runs 11 residues. V was shortened by 4 bases and J by 5 bases, with 9 bases between the two germline ends. CDR1 is DFQATT, CDR2 SNEGSKA, per germline (reference sequence). The CDR3 spells CSATTSNEQYF. The CDR3 DNA is TGCAGTGCTACCACTAGCAACGAGCAGTACTTC.

This clone occurred a few times. This chain links TRBV6-5 with TRBJ1-2; 10 nucleotides match TRBD1. The germline V gene encodes CDR1 MNHEY and CDR2 SVGAGI. V shed 7 bases and J 5 bases; nucleotides not matched to a gene: 7. This CDR3 spans 14 amino acids. The CDR3 coding sequence is TGTGCCAGCATTCGGGACAGGGGAAATTATGGCTACACCTTC. The encoded protein is CASIRDRGNYGYTF.

This chain uses TRBV28 with TRBJ1-5; D uncertain. Trimming removed 7 bases from V and 6 bases from J, with 10 bases in between. Per the germline V gene, CDR1 is MDHEN and CDR2 is SYDVKM. The length of the CDR3 is 12 residues. Here the CDR3 reads CASTKPSQPQHF. DNA for the CDR3: TGTGCCAGCACCAAACCGAGTCAGCCCCAGCATTTT.

The gene calls are TRBV29-1 and TRBJ2-1; D possibly corresponds to TRBD2 (5 bases). The V and J ends lost 8 bases and 5 bases respectively, with 13 bases between them. The CDR3 has 12 residues. Germline V gene data show CDR1 as SQVTM and CDR2 as ANQGSEA. The CDR3 protein is CSQTQRDNEQFF. The CDR3 nucleotides read TGCAGCCAGACTCAGAGGGACAATGAGCAGTTCTTC.

The CDR3 DNA reads as TGCGCCAGCAGCTCTGGCCACGGGACAGCCACAGATACGCAGTATTTT. Residues: CASSSGHGTATDTQYF. The chain links TRBV5-1 to TRBJ2-3; the match to TRBD1 covers 7 bases. Germline loops: CDR1 SGHRS, CDR2 YFSETQ. J was trimmed by 2 bases and V by 3 bases; bases with no gene match: 9. This CDR3 is 16 amino acids long.